This T cell receptor (beta chain) was recorded in a study of CD8 T cells in ankylosing spondylitis. Per germline, CDR1 SGHTA and CDR2 FQGNSA. The CDR3 loop spans 14 amino acids. V was clipped by 2 bases and J by 15 bases; unmatched bases: 11. With respect to this clonotype: Its antigen is unidentified.

Study-wide findings and caveats: Significantly higher representation of disease-linked clones was reported for matched ankylosing spondylitis synovial fluid. Past research had described some motif variants in reactive arthritis synovial fluid and blood.

MiXCR, applied by TCRdb to the 5' RACE reads, yields one record per CDR3 protein. Of roughly 240,000 distinct CDR3 sequences in the sample, 8% to 9% were seen once. Input material: blood, either unsorted or a sorted T cell fraction (not recorded which). The receptor's source is a female donor with ankylosing spondylitis or in good health (not recorded which). The chain has TRBV7-2 and TRBJ2-1; TRBD2 agrees at 9 bases. The CDR3 DNA is TGTGCCAGCAGCTTACGGGCTAGCGGGGACTTGGGGTTCTTC. Translation: CASSLRASGDLGFF.